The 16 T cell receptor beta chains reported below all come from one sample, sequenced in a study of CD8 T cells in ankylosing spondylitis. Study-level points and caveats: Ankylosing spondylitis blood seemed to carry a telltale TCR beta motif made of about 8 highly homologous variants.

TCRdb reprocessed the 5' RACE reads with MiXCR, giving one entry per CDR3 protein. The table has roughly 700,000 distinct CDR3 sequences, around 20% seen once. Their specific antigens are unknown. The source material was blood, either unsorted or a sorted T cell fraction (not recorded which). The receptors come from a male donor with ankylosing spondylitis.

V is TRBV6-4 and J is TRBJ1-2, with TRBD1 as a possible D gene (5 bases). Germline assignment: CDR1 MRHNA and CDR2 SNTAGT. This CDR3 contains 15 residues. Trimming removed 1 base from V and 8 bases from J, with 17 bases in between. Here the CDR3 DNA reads TGTGCCAGCAGTGACTTCCCGGGACTCGAAGTGGGCTACACCTTC. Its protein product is CASSDFPGLEVGYTF.

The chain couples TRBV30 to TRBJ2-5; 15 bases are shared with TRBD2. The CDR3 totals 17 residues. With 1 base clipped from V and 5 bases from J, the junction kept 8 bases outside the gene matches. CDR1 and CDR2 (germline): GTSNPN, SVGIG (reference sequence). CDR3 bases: TGTGCCTGGAGTGGAGGACTAGCGGGGGGGCCTGGGGAGACCCAGTACTTC. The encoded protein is CAWSGGLAGGPGETQYF.

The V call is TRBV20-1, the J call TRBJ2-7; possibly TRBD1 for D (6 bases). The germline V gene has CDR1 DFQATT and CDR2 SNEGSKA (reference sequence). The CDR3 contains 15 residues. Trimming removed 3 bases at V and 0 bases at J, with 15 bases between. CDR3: CSASPATGYSYEQYF. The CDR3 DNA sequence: TGCAGTGCTAGTCCGGCGACAGGATACTCCTACGAGCAGTACTTC.

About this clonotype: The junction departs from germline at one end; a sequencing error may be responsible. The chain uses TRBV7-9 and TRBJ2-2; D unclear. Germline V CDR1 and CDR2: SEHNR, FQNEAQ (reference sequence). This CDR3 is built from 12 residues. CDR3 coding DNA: TGTGCCAGCATCTTAGTTACCGGGGAGCTGTTTTTT. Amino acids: CASILVTGELFF.

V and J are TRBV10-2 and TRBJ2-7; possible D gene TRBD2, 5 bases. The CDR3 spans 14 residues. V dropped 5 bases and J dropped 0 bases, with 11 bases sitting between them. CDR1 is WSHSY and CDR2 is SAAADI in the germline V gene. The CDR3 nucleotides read TGCGCCAGCAGTCAAACCGGGAACTCCTACGAGCAGTACTTC. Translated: CASSQTGNSYEQYF.

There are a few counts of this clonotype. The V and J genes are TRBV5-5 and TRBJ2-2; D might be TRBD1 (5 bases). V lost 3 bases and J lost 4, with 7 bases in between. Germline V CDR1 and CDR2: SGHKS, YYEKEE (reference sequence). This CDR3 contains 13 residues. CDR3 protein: CASSSQVTGELFF. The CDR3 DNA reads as TGTGCCAGCAGCTCACAGGTCACCGGGGAGCTGTTTTTT. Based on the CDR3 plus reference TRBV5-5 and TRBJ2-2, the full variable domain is DAGVTQSPTHLIKTRGQQVTLRCSPISGHKSVSWYQQVLGQGPQFIFQYYEKEERGRGNFPDRFSARQFPNYSSELNVNALLLGDSALYLCASSSQVTGELFFGEGSRLTVL.

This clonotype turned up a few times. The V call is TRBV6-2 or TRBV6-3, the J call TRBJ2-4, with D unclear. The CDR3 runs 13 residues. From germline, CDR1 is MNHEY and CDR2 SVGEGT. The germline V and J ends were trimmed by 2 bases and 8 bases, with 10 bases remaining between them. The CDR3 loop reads CASSYRQFYIQYF. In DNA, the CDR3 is TGTGCCAGCAGTTACAGGCAGTTCTACATTCAGTACTTC.

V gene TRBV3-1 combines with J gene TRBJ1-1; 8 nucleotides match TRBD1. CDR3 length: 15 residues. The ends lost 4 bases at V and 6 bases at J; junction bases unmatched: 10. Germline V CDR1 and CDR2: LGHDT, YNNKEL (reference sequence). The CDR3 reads CASSPFRTGFAEAFF. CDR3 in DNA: TGTGCCAGCAGCCCGTTCCGGACAGGGTTCGCTGAAGCTTTCTTT.

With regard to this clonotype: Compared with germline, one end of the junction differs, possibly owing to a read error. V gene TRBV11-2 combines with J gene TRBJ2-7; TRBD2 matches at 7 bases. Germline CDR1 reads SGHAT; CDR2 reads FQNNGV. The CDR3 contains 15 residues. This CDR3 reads CASCLDPSGPYEQYF. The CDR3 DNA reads TGTGCCAGCTGCTTAGATCCTAGCGGACCCTACGAGCAGTACTTC.

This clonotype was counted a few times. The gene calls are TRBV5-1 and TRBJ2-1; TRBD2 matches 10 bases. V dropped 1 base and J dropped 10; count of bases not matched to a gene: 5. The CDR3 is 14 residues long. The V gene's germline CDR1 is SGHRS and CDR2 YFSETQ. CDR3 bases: TGCGCCAGCAGCTTGCCTAGCGGGAGTGGGGAGCAGTTCTTC. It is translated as CASSLPSGSGEQFF.

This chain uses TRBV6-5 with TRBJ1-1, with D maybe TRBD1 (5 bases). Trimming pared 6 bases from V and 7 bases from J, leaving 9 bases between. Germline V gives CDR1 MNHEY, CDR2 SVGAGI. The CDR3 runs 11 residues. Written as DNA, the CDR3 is TGTGCCAGCAGGGGACCGTTTGAAGCTTTCTTT. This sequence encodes CASRGPFEAFF.

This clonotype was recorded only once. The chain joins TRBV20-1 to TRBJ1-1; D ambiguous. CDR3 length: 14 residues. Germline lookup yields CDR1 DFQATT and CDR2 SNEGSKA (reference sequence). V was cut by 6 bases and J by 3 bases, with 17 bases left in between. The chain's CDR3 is CSAPWVPGDTEAFF. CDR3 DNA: TGCAGTGCCCCTTGGGTTCCCGGGGACACTGAAGCTTTCTTT.

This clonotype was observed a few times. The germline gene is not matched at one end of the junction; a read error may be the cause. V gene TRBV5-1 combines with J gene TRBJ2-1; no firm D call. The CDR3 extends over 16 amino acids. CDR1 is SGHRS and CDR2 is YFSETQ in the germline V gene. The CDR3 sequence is CASSLGQTLSFNEQFF. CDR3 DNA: TGCGCCAGCAGCTTGGGGCAGACACTATCCTTCAATGAGCAGTTCTTC. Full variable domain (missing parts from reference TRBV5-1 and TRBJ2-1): KAGVTQTPRYLIKTRGQQVTLSCSPISGHRSVSWYQQTPGQGLQFLFEYFSETQRNKGNFPGRFSGRQFSNSRSEMNVSTLELGDSALYLCASSLGQTLSFNEQFFGPGTRLTVL.

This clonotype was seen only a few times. The CDR3 coding sequence is TGTGCCAGCAGTTCACAGGGGTTCCAAGAGACCCAGTACTTC. It encodes CASSSQGFQETQYF. The chain employs TRBV12-3 or TRBV12-4 and TRBJ2-5, with 7 bases matching TRBD1. The V segment lost 4 bases and the J segment 1 base; nucleotides outside the gene matches: 3. CDR3 length: 14 amino acids.

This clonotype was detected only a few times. The CDR3 coding sequence is TGTGCCAGCTCACCACCCCTGGTTAGAGAGCAGTTCTTC. This encodes CASSPPLVREQFF. The chain links TRBV18 to TRBJ2-1; D is unclear. In germline, CDR1 is KGHSH, CDR2 LQKENI. The CDR3 totals 13 residues. Trimming shortened V by 0 bases and J by 10 bases, and 10 bases separated the two germline ends.

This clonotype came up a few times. The CDR3 sequence: CASSQPGLAGPDTQYF. CDR3 coding DNA: TGTGCCAGCAGTCAACCGGGACTAGCGGGGCCAGATACGCAGTATTTT. The chain recombines TRBV6-1 with TRBJ2-3, with TRBD2 identical over 13 bases. With 5 bases clipped from V and 4 bases from J, the junction kept 6 bases outside the gene matches. The CDR3 covers 16 residues. Germline CDR1 reads MNHNS; CDR2 reads SASEGT.